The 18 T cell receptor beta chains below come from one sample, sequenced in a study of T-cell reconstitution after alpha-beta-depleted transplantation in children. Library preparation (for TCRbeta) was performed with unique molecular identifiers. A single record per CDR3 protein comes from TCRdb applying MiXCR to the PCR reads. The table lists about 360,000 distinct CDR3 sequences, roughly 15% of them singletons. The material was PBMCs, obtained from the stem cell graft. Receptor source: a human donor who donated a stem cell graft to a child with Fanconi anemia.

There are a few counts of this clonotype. This chain's CDR3 is CASSIIGYNGYTF. CDR3 nucleotide sequence: TGTGCCAGTAGTATAATTGGGTATAACGGCTACACCTTC. V is TRBV19 and J is TRBJ1-2, with D unresolved. Germline CDR1 is LNHDA and CDR2 is SQIVND (reference sequence). The CDR3 is 13 amino acids. The V gene lost 2 bases and the J gene lost 8 bases, with 12 bases spanning the gap.

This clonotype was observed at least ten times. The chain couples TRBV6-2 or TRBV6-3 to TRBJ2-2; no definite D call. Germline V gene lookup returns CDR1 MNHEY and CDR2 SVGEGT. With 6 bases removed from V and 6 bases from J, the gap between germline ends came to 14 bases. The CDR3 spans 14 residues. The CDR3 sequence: CASRPTMQSGELFF. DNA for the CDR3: TGTGCCAGCAGGCCAACTATGCAGTCCGGGGAGCTGTTTTTT.

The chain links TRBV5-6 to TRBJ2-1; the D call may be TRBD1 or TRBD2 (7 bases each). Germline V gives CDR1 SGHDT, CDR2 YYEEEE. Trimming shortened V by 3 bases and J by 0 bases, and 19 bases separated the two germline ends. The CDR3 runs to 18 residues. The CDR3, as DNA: TGTGCCAGCAGCTCCACACGCAGGGGGAGGGCCTCCTACAATGAGCAGTTCTTC. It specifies CASSSTRRGRASYNEQFF.

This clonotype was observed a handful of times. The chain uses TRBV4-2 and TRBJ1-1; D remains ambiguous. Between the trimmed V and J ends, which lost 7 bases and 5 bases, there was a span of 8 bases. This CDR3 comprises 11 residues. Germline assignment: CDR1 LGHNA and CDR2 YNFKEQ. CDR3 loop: CASTRRTEAFF. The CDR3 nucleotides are TGTGCCAGCACCCGAAGGACTGAAGCTTTCTTT.

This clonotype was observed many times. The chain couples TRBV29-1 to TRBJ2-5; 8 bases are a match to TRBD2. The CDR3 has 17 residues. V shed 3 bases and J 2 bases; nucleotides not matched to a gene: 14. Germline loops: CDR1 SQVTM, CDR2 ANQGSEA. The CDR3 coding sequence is TGCAGCGTTGAGAGTTTTGGGTTAGCGGGGATTCAAGAGACCCAGTACTTC. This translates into CSVESFGLAGIQETQYF. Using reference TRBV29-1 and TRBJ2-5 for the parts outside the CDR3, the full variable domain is SAVISQKPSRDICQRGTSLTIQCQVDSQVTMMFWYRQQPGQSLTLIATANQGSEATYESGFVIDKFPISRPNLTFSTLTVSNMSPEDSSIYLCSVESFGLAGIQETQYFGPGTRLLVL.

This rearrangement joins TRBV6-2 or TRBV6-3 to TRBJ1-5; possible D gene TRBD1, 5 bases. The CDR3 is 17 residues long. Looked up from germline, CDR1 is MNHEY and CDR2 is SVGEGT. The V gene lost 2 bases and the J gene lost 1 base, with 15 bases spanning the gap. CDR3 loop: CASSYPTGQLSNQPQHF. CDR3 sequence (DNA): TGTGCCAGCAGTTACCCCACGGGGCAGCTAAGCAATCAGCCCCAGCATTTT.

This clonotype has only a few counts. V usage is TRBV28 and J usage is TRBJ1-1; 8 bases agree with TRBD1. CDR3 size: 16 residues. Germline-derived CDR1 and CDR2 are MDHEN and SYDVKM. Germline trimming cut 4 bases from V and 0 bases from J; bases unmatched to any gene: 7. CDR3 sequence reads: CASSSDQGAVNTEAFF. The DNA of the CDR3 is TGTGCCAGCAGTTCCGACCAGGGGGCCGTGAACACTGAAGCTTTCTTT.

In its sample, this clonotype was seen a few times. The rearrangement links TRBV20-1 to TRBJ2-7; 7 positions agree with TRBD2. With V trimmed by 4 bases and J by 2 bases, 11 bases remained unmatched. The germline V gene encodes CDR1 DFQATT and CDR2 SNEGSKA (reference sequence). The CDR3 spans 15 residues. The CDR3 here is CSATPGAGVPYEQYF. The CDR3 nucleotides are TGCAGTGCTACCCCCGGGGCGGGGGTCCCCTACGAGCAGTACTTC.

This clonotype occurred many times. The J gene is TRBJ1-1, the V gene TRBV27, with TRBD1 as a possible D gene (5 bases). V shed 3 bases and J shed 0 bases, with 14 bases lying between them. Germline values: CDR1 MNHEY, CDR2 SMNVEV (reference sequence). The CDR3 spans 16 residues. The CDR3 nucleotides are TGTGCCAGCAGTTTGCGAGGGGTGTCGATGAACACTGAAGCTTTCTTT. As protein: CASSLRGVSMNTEAFF.

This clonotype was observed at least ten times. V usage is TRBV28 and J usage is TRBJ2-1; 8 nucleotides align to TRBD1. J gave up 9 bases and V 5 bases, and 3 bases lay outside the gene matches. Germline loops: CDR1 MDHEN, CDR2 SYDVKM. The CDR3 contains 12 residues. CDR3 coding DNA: TGTGCCAGCAGTCCCGACAGGGGTGAGCAGTTCTTC. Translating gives CASSPDRGEQFF.

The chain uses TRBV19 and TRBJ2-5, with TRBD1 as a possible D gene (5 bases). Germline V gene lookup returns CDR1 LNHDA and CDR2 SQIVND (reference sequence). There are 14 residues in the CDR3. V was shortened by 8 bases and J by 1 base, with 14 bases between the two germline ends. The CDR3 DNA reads TGTGCCAGTGCCCGGCTAGACAGCCAAGAGACCCAGTACTTC. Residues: CASARLDSQETQYF.

The CDR3 DNA reads as TGTGCCAGCAGTCCTCTGCGACTAGCGGCGTCGGGGACAGAGACCCAGTACTTC. It codes for CASSPLRLAASGTETQYF. The chain joins TRBV27 to TRBJ2-5; TRBD2 agrees at 9 bases. The V gene's germline CDR1 is MNHEY and CDR2 SMNVEV (reference sequence). With 5 bases clipped from V and 4 bases from J, the junction kept 17 bases outside the gene matches. The CDR3 length is 18 residues.

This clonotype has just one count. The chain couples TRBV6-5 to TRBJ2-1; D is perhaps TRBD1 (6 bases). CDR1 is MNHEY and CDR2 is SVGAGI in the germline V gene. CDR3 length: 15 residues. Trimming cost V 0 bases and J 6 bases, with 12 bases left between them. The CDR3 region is CASSYSTGFSNEQFF. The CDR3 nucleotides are TGTGCCAGCAGTTACTCGACAGGTTTCAGCAATGAGCAGTTCTTC.

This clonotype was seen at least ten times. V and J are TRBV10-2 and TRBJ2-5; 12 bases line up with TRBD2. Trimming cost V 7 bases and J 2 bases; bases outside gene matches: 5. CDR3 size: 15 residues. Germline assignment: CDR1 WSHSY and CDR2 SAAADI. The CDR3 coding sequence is TGCGCCAGCACCCGGACTAGCGGGGTACAAGAGACCCAGTACTTC. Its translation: CASTRTSGVQETQYF.

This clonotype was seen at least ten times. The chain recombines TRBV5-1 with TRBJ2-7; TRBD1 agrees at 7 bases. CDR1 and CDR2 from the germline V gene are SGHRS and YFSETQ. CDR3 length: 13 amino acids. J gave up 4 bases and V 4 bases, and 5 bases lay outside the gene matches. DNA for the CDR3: TGCGCCAGCAGCCGACCGGGACAGTACGAGCAGTACTTC. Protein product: CASSRPGQYEQYF.

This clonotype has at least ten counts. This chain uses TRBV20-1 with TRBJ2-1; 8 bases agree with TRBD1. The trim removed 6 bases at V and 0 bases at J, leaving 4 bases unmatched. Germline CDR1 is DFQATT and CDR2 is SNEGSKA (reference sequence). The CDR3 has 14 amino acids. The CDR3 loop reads CSARTGSSYNEQFF. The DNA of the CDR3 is TGCAGTGCAAGGACAGGGAGCTCCTACAATGAGCAGTTCTTC.

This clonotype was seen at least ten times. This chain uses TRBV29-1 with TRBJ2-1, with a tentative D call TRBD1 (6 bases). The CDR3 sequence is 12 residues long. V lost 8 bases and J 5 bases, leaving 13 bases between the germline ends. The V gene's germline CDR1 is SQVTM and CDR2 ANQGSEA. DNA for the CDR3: TGCAGCTTGCTGCAGGGGCACAATGAGCAGTTCTTC. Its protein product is CSLLQGHNEQFF.

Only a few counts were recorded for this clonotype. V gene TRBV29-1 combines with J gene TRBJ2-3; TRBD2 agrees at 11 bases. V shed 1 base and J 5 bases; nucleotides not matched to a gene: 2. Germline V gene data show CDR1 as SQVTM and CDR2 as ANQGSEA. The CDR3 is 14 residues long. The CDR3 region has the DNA TGCAGCGTTGAAGGACTAGCGGGGCGAGATACGCAGTATTTT. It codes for CSVEGLAGRDTQYF.